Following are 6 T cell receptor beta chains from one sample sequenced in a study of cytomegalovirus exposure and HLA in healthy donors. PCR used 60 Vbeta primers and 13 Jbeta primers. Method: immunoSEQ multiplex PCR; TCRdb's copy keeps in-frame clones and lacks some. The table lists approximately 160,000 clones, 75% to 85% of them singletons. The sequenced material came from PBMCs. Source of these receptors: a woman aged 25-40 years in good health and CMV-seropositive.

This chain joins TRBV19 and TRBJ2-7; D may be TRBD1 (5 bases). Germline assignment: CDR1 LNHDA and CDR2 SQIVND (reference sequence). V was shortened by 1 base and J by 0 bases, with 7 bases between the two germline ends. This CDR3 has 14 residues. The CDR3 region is CASSIVGASYEQYF. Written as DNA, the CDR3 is TGTGCCAGTAGTATAGTAGGGGCCTCCTACGAGCAGTACTTC.

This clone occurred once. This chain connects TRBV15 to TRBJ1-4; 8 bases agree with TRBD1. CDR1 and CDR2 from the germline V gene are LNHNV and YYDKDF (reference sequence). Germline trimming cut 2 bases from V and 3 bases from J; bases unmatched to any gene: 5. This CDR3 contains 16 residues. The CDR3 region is CATSRKLTGANEKLFF. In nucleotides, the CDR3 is TGTGCCACCAGCAGAAAACTGACAGGGGCTAATGAAAAACTGTTTTTT. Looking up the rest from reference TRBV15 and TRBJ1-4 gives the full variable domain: DAMVIQNPRYQVTQFGKPVTLSCSQTLNHNVMYWYQQKSSQAPKLLFHYYDKDFNNEADTPDNFQSRRPNTSFCFLDIRSPGLGDTAMYLCATSRKLTGANEKLFFGSGTQLSVL.

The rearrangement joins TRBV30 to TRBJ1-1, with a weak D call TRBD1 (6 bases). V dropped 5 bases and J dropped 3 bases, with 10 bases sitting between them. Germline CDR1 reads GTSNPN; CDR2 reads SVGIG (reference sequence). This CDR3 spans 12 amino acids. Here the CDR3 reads CAWGDTHTEAFF. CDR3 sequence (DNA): TGTGCCTGGGGGGACACCCACACTGAAGCTTTCTTT.

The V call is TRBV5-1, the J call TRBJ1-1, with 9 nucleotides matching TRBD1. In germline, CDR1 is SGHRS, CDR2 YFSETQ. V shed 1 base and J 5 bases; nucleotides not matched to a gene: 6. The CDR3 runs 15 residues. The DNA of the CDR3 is TGCGCCAGCAGCTTGCCGGGACAGGGTGGAACTGAAGCTTTCTTT. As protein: CASSLPGQGGTEAFF.

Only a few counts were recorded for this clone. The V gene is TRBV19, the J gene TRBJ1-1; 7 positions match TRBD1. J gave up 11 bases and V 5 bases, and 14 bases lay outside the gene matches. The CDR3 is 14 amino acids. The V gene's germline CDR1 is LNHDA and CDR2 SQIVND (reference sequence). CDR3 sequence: CASSPSLITGDAFF. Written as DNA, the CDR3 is TGTGCCAGTAGTCCGAGCCTTATAACAGGGGATGCTTTCTTT.

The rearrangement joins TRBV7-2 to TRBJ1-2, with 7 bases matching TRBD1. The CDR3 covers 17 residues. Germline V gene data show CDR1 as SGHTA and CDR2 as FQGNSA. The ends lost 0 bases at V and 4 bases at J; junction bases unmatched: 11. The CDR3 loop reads CASSLAARDSPLYGYTF. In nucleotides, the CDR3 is TGTGCCAGCAGCTTAGCGGCGAGGGACAGTCCCCTCTATGGCTACACCTTC.